The 10 T cell receptor beta chains reported below all come from one sample, sequenced in a study of blood T cells in healthy people across ages. The authors ran a second PCR of 7 to 11 cycles using a sample-barcoded 5' primer and a J-beta primer mix. Using its own MiXCR run on the 5' RACE reads, TCRdb lists one record per CDR3 protein. In the table there are 1.5 million to 2 million distinct CDR3 sequences, 30% to 40% of which are singletons. Sequencing was performed on blood. These receptors were obtained from a woman aged 25 to 39 in good health.

CDR3 sequence reads: CASSFGEVFSQPQHF. The DNA for the CDR3 is TGTGCCAGCAGCTTCGGGGAGGTTTTTAGCCAGCCCCAGCATTTT. V usage is TRBV7-7 and J usage is TRBJ1-5; D is unresolved. Trimming took 3 bases from V and 7 from J, leaving 16 bases between them. There are 15 residues in the CDR3. Germline V CDR1 and CDR2: SSHAT, FNYEAQ (reference sequence).

This clonotype was counted only a few times. The V and J genes are TRBV20-1 and TRBJ2-7; no reliable D call. Trimming shortened V by 6 bases and J by 3 bases, and 18 bases separated the two germline ends. The CDR3 sequence is 14 residues long. CDR1 DFQATT and CDR2 SNEGSKA come from the germline V gene (reference sequence). The CDR3 sequence: CSATEGSAVYEQYF. The CDR3 DNA reads as TGCAGTGCAACAGAAGGGTCAGCAGTCTACGAGCAGTACTTC.

This clonotype was picked up a small number of times. The J gene is TRBJ1-1, the V gene TRBV6-6, with D tentatively TRBD1 (5 bases). The CDR3 is 14 amino acids. V lost 1 base, J lost 6 bases, and 12 bases lay in between. Germline V lookup: CDR1 MNHNY, CDR2 SVGAGI (reference sequence). For the CDR3, the DNA is TGTGCCAGCAGTTACTTCCCTGGGGACGCTGAAGCTTTCTTT. Amino acid sequence: CASSYFPGDAEAFF.

This chain links TRBV20-1 with TRBJ2-7; D gene ambiguous. This CDR3 comprises 15 residues. V shed 0 bases and J shed 2 bases, with 14 bases lying between them. The V gene's germline CDR1 is DFQATT and CDR2 SNEGSKA (reference sequence). CDR3 amino acids: CSAREVHNPTYEQYF. The DNA of the CDR3 is TGCAGTGCTAGAGAAGTCCATAACCCTACCTACGAGCAGTACTTC.

This clonotype came up a few times. The V gene is TRBV7-8, the J gene TRBJ2-3; 8 bases agree with TRBD2. Germline CDR1 SGHVS, CDR2 FQNEAQ. The V gene end was trimmed by 3 bases and the J gene end by 5 bases; junction bases not matched to a gene: 7. This CDR3 spans 15 amino acids. CDR3 nucleotides: TGTGCCAGCAGCTTCAGCGGGGGCCCCGGAGATACGCAGTATTTT. Its protein is CASSFSGGPGDTQYF.

Written as DNA, the CDR3 is TGTGCCAGCAGCTTAGGGGTGACAGGGAATGAGCAGTTCTTC. This translates into CASSLGVTGNEQFF. This chain links TRBV7-2 with TRBJ2-1; 7 positions agree with TRBD1. There are 14 residues in the CDR3. Trimming at V came to 1 base and at J to 7 bases, leaving 4 bases not matched to a gene. Germline values: CDR1 SGHTA, CDR2 FQGNSA.

The sample holds a few counts of this clonotype. The chain couples TRBV9 to TRBJ2-5, with 11 bases matching TRBD2. CDR1 and CDR2 (germline): SGDLS, YYNGEE. Trimming removed 4 bases from V and 8 bases from J; junction bases left unmatched: 13. This CDR3 region has 16 residues. This CDR3 reads CASSLGTSGPQGTQYF. CDR3 in DNA: TGTGCCAGCAGCCTCGGGACTAGCGGTCCCCAAGGAACCCAGTACTTC. Full variable domain (missing parts from reference TRBV9 and TRBJ2-5): DSGVTQTPKHLITATGQRVTLRCSPRSGDLSVYWYQQSLDQGLQFLIQYYNGEERAKGNILERFSAQQFPDLHSELNLSSLELGDSALYFCASSLGTSGPQGTQYFGPGTRLLVL.

The V and J genes are TRBV29-1 and TRBJ1-1, with a possible D match to TRBD1 (6 bases). CDR1 is SQVTM, CDR2 ANQGSEA, per germline. This CDR3 region has 13 residues. V gave up 7 bases and J gave up 3 bases, with 15 bases separating them. The CDR3 region has the DNA TGCAGCGCCGTCAGGGGAAGCTACACTGAAGCTTTCTTT. This codes for CSAVRGSYTEAFF.

The chain couples TRBV12-3 or TRBV12-4 to TRBJ1-1; tentatively, D is TRBD1 (6 bases). The CDR3 spans 15 residues. The V end was cut by 5 bases, the J end by 1 base, with 14 bases between. CDR3 sequence: CASSDQTGSNTEAFF. The DNA for the CDR3 is TGTGCCAGCAGTGACCAGACAGGATCGAACACTGAAGCTTTCTTT.

This clonotype has a count of ten or more. V gene TRBV27 combines with J gene TRBJ2-3; 9 positions agree with TRBD1. Unmatched junction bases numbered 8, after V lost 6 bases and J lost 4 bases. Germline V gene data show CDR1 as MNHEY and CDR2 as SMNVEV (reference sequence). This CDR3 spans 15 amino acids. The CDR3 here is CASSTGTGYPDTQYF. For the CDR3, the DNA is TGTGCCAGCAGCACCGGGACAGGGTACCCAGATACGCAGTATTTT.